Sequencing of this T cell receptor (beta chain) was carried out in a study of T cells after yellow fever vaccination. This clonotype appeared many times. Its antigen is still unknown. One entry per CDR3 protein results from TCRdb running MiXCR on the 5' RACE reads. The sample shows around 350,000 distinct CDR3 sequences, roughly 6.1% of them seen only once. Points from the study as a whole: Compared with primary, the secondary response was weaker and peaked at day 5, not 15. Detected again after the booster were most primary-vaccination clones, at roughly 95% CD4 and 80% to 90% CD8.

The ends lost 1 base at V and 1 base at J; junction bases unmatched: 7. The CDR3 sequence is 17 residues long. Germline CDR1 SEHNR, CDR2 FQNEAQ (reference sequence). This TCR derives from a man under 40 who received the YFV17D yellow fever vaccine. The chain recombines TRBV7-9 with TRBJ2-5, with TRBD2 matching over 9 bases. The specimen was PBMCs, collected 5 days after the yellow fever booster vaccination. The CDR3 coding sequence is TGTGCCAGCAGCTTAGGAGGTAGCGGGAGTCCCCAAGAGACCCAGTACTTC. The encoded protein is CASSLGGSGSPQETQYF.